The sequence of this T cell receptor (beta chain) was determined in a study of patients and donors after allogeneic stem cell transplantation. The CDR3 sequence is 14 residues long. Trimming took off 2 bases at V and 1 base at J, with 9 bases between the two ends. Germline values: CDR1 SGHRS, CDR2 YFSETQ. MiXCR, run by TCRdb on the RT-PCR reads, gives a single entry per CDR3 protein. The sample records almost 90,000 distinct CDR3 sequences, 5% being singletons. Sequencing was carried out using blood, either unsorted or a sorted T cell fraction (not recorded which). This clonotype originated in a human donor who was either an allogeneic HSCT recipient or a stem cell or donor lymphocyte infusion donor (not recorded which). It is not recorded whose cells these are; they may come from a transplant donor. The chain uses TRBV5-1 and TRBJ1-1; D is ambiguous. This chain's CDR3 is CASSFRLENTEAFF. In DNA form, the CDR3 reads TGCGCCAGCAGCTTTAGACTGGAGAACACTGAAGCTTTCTTT.